This T cell receptor beta chain was sequenced during a study of OX40 agonist ivuxolimab in advanced cancers. Overall study context: Ivuxolimab doses were 0.01, 0.1, 0.3, 1.5, 3 or 10 mg/kg every 2 weeks.

The table lists this clone with a count of one. The antigen is undetermined. TCRdb's copy holds only in-frame clones and misses some; the assay was immunoSEQ multiplex PCR. This table has tens of thousands of clones, 65% to 90% appearing once. The CDR3 is 14 amino acids. Study conclusions and caveats: By week 6 at 0.1 to 3.0 mg/kg, blood CD4+ and CD8+ T cells had expanded clonally. Some patients who did not respond also had low normalized T-cell clonal expansion.

The specimen was CD4+ or CD8+ T cells sorted from blood, collected in a trial of the OX40 agonist ivuxolimab. The chain recombines TRBV21-1 with TRBJ1-2. TRBV21-1 corresponds to a pseudogene. The TCR was taken from an adult with an advanced solid tumor such as melanoma, head and neck, liver or kidney cancer. CDR3 sequence (DNA): TGTGCCAGCAGCCCTCGTCGGGGAGACTATGGCTACACCTTC. The encoded protein is CASSPRRGDYGYTF.